A single sample is the source of the 8 T cell receptor beta chains below, sequenced in a study of blood T cells in healthy people across ages. With a J-beta primer mix and a sample-barcoded 5' primer, a second PCR ran roughly 7 to 11 cycles. One entry per CDR3 protein results from TCRdb running MiXCR on the 5' RACE reads. In the table there are about 1,400,000 distinct CDR3 sequences, roughly 60% of which are singletons. The sequencing sample was made of blood. The receptors shown here come from a man aged 18 to 29 in good health.

The J gene is TRBJ2-7, the V gene TRBV29-1; D possibly uses TRBD1 or TRBD2 (6 bases each). Trimming took off 6 bases at V and 1 base at J, with 13 bases between the two ends. The CDR3 extends over 13 amino acids. Germline V gene lookup returns CDR1 SQVTM and CDR2 ANQGSEA. In DNA, the CDR3 is TGCAGCGTAACTAGGGGGGTATCCTACGAGCAGTACTTC. It encodes CSVTRGVSYEQYF.

This chain connects TRBV20-1 to TRBJ1-2; a weak D match, TRBD1 (5 bases). The CDR3 is made up of 13 amino acids. CDR1 is DFQATT, CDR2 SNEGSKA, per germline (reference sequence). Trimming left V 6 bases short and J 7 bases short, with 18 bases between. CDR3 loop: CSAARDQGPGYTF. The CDR3 DNA reads TGCAGTGCCGCCAGGGACCAAGGGCCTGGCTACACCTTC.

The rearrangement uses TRBV21-1 and TRBJ1-4; whether TRBD1, the table's D call, matches the DNA was not checked. TRBV21-1 is tagged as a pseudogene. This CDR3 region has 16 residues. The CDR3 DNA is TGTGCCAGCAGCATCTTAAATGGGGGGCGCGGTGAAAAACTGTTTTTT. This sequence encodes CASSILNGGRGEKLFF.

The table lists this clonotype with a few counts. The chain carries TRBV29-1 and TRBJ2-5, with unresolved D. The V gene lost 4 bases and the J gene lost 3 bases, with 9 bases spanning the gap. The CDR3 contains 12 residues. Germline V lookup: CDR1 SQVTM, CDR2 ANQGSEA. CDR3 nucleotide sequence: TGCAGCGTTGGACACCTCGAAGAGACCCAGTACTTC. It yields the protein CSVGHLEETQYF.

About this clonotype itself: This may come from a read error, since a much larger clone is one base off. The V gene is TRBV3-1, the J gene TRBJ2-5; a possible D gene is TRBD2 (5 bases). Matching the DNA end better, TRBJ2-7 makes the J call doubtful. The CDR3 runs to 13 residues. The germline V gene has CDR1 LGHDT and CDR2 YNNKEL (reference sequence). This chain's CDR3 is CTSSPRTSYEQYF. CDR3 DNA sequence: TGTACCAGCAGCCCCCGGACTTCCTACGAGCAGTACTTC.

V is TRBV6-2 or TRBV6-3 and J is TRBJ2-5, with 8 bases identical to TRBD2. After removal of 5 bases from V and 5 bases from J, the junction contained 10 bases not matched to a gene. There are 15 residues in the CDR3. Per germline, CDR1 MNHEY and CDR2 SVGEGT. Here the CDR3 DNA reads TGTGCCAGCAGTGCTGGGACTAGGGTGTTGGAGACCCAGTACTTC. It specifies CASSAGTRVLETQYF.

The sample holds a few counts of this clonotype. The chain links TRBV29-1 to TRBJ2-7; D gene ambiguous. The CDR3 totals 11 residues. Trimming cost V 4 bases and J 2 bases, with 6 bases left between them. CDR1 is SQVTM and CDR2 is ANQGSEA in the germline V gene. CDR3 bases: TGCAGCGTTGCACAGACCTACGAGCAGTACTTC. It is translated as CSVAQTYEQYF.

The V and J genes are TRBV27 and TRBJ2-5; 10 positions match TRBD2. After removal of 3 bases from V and 5 bases from J, the junction contained 9 bases not matched to a gene. Germline V gene sequence: CDR1 MNHEY, CDR2 SMNVEV (reference sequence). The CDR3 is made up of 16 amino acids. DNA for the CDR3: TGTGCCAGCAGTTTTTTTGGTAGCGGGGGGAGTGAGACCCAGTACTTC. This sequence encodes CASSFFGSGGSETQYF.